These 7 T cell receptor beta chains share one sample of origin, sequenced in a study of T cells after posttransplantation cyclophosphamide. Here immunoSEQ multiplex PCR was the method, and the copy in TCRdb shows in-frame clones only, minus some. Singletons are absent from the sample, which has under 50,000 clones. Specimen: PBMCs. These receptors all stem from a woman aged 45-59 years in good health and a related stem cell transplant donor.

This clone has ten or more counts. The chain joins TRBV5-6 to TRBJ1-2; TRBD1 is a possible D gene (5 bases). With 1 base removed from V and 6 bases from J, the gap between germline ends came to 19 bases. There are 16 residues in the CDR3. Germline loops: CDR1 SGHDT, CDR2 YYEEEE. Written as DNA, the CDR3 is TGTGCCAGCAGCTTGTTTCTAGGGGCCCTCTCTAATGGCTACACCTTC. Its protein product is CASSLFLGALSNGYTF.

The sample holds many counts of this clone. V usage is TRBV27 and J usage is TRBJ2-3; D is unclear. The CDR3 is 14 amino acids. Looked up from germline, CDR1 is MNHEY and CDR2 is SMNVEV (reference sequence). The germline V and J ends were trimmed by 2 bases and 8 bases, with 14 bases remaining between them. The CDR3 DNA reads TGTGCCAGCAGTTTAAGTCAAGGCAGGTCTACGCAGTATTTT. Protein sequence: CASSLSQGRSTQYF.

This clone was counted ten times or more. The chain carries TRBV14 and TRBJ1-1, with D hard to call. The CDR3 contains 16 residues. V shed 4 bases and J shed 5 bases, with 20 bases lying between them. Germline CDR1 and CDR2: SGHDN and FVKESK. CDR3 amino acids: CASSPDLTGVGTEAFF. CDR3 coding DNA: TGTGCCAGCAGCCCAGACCTTACCGGGGTTGGAACTGAAGCTTTCTTT.

This clone has only a few counts. The rearrangement joins TRBV6-6 to TRBJ1-1; 9 bases line up with TRBD1. The CDR3 is 14 residues long. Germline values: CDR1 MNHNY, CDR2 SVGAGI (reference sequence). After removal of 5 bases from V and 5 bases from J, the junction contained 6 bases not matched to a gene. In DNA, the CDR3 is TGTGCCAGCAGTCCCGGGACAGGGTGGACTGAAGCTTTCTTT. Encoded protein: CASSPGTGWTEAFF.

This clone was detected ten times or more. J is TRBJ1-3 and V is TRBV27, with D possibly matching TRBD1 (6 bases). Germline V lookup: CDR1 MNHEY, CDR2 SMNVEV (reference sequence). The V end was cut by 5 bases, the J end by 8 bases, with 13 bases between. The CDR3 covers 13 residues. The CDR3 bases are TGTGCCAGCAGTCCCCGTAACAGGGACACCATATATTTT. This codes for CASSPRNRDTIYF.

This clone appeared many times. This chain joins TRBV28 and TRBJ1-2; 8 nucleotides align to TRBD1. V shed 4 bases, J shed 7 bases, and the junction held 11 bases outside the gene matches. The CDR3 spans 15 residues. Germline CDR1 is MDHEN and CDR2 is SYDVKM. The CDR3 nucleotides are TGTGCCAGCAGTTACCTCAGGGGGCGAGCAGGTGGCTACACCTTC. Its protein is CASSYLRGRAGGYTF.

This clone was picked up many times. The genes are TRBV5-6 and TRBJ2-7; D possibly corresponds to TRBD1 (6 bases). Trimming stripped 5 bases from V and 7 bases from J, with 16 bases between. Germline CDR1 is SGHDT and CDR2 is YYEEEE. The CDR3 is 13 amino acids. The CDR3 sequence: CASSRVGASEQYF. CDR3 DNA: TGTGCCAGCAGTCGGGTGGGGGCGAGTGAGCAGTACTTC.